The 3 T cell receptor beta chains below were found in one sample sequenced in a study of cytomegalovirus exposure and HLA in healthy donors. The primer mix had 60 Vbeta and 13 Jbeta primers. Produced via immunoSEQ multiplex PCR; TCRdb's table is partial and in-frame only. The data contain around 150,000 clones, over 65% of them singletons. Sequencing was carried out using PBMCs. The origin of the receptors is a man in his forties in good health and CMV-seropositive.

This sequence joins TRBV11-3 and TRBJ1-1, with D possibly TRBD1 on 6 matching bases. Germline V lookup: CDR1 SGHNT, CDR2 YENEEA. The V end lost 5 bases, the J end lost 8 bases, and 18 bases lay between the germline ends. The CDR3 is 14 amino acids. The CDR3 loop reads CASSRQTGDREAFF. CDR3 nucleotide sequence: TGTGCCAGCAGCCGCCAGACAGGCGATAGAGAAGCTTTCTTT.

The chain combines TRBV7-2 with TRBJ1-5, with 8 bases identical to TRBD1. This CDR3 has 13 residues. From germline, CDR1 is SGHTA and CDR2 FQGNSA. Unmatched junction bases numbered 4, after V lost 5 bases and J lost 7 bases. CDR3 sequence: CASSKDRAQPQHF. Written as DNA, the CDR3 is TGTGCCAGCAGCAAGGACAGGGCCCAGCCCCAGCATTTT.

V and J are TRBV7-9 and TRBJ1-6, with TRBD1 identical over 11 bases. Germline V gene data show CDR1 as SEHNR and CDR2 as FQNEAQ (reference sequence). Trimming at V came to 7 bases and at J to 7 bases, leaving 6 bases not matched to a gene. The CDR3 contains 15 residues. This CDR3 is CASTPGTGGNSPLHF. The DNA of the CDR3 is TGTGCCAGCACCCCCGGGACAGGGGGGAATTCACCCCTCCACTTT.